The 26 T cell receptor beta chains listed next were all sequenced from one sample in a study of T-cell memory formation after mild COVID-19. TCRdb reprocessed the 5' RACE reads with MiXCR, giving one entry per CDR3 protein. The profile shows 300,000 to 400,000 distinct CDR3 sequences, 13% of them singletons. Sequenced material: PBMCs or a T cell subset sorted from them (not recorded which). Receptors originate from a man younger than 35 who had mild COVID-19 (a few samples of this study predate the infection). Cell type and time point are not known.

This clonotype has only a few counts. The V gene is TRBV18, the J gene TRBJ2-3; D is ambiguous. This CDR3 contains 12 residues. Germline V gene sequence: CDR1 KGHSH, CDR2 LQKENI. Deletions cut 2 bases from V and 7 bases from J, with 7 bases between. CDR3 loop: CASSPGVNTQYF. In DNA form, the CDR3 reads TGTGCCAGCTCACCAGGTGTGAATACGCAGTATTTT.

V is TRBV2 and J is TRBJ2-2; 9 nucleotides match TRBD1. CDR1 and CDR2 (germline): SNHLY, FYNNEI. The trim removed 7 bases at V and 5 bases at J, leaving 11 bases unmatched. The length of the CDR3 is 16 residues. The CDR3 here is CASTTHRGPGTGELFF. In DNA form, the CDR3 reads TGTGCCAGCACTACCCACAGGGGGCCGGGGACCGGGGAGCTGTTTTTT.

This clonotype was counted at least ten times. The gene calls are TRBV2 and TRBJ2-7; 7 nucleotides match TRBD1. V lost 9 bases to trimming and J lost 0 bases; unmatched junction nucleotides: 5. Germline CDR1 SNHLY, CDR2 FYNNEI. The CDR3 covers 13 residues. CDR3 nucleotide sequence: TGTGCCAGTGAGGGGACAGCCTCCTACGAGCAGTACTTC. Its translation is CASEGTASYEQYF. Drawing the rest from reference TRBV2 and TRBJ2-7, the complete variable domain is EPEVTQTPSHQVTQMGQEVILRCVPISNHLYFYWYRQILGQKVEFLVSFYNNEISEKSEIFDDQFSVERPDGSNFTLKIRSTKLEDSAMYFCASEGTASYEQYFGPGTRLTVT.

This clonotype has just a few counts. V is TRBV5-1 and J is TRBJ2-5; D is uncertain. Trimming took 0 bases from V and 5 from J, leaving 5 bases between them. This CDR3 is 12 amino acids long. The germline V gene has CDR1 SGHRS and CDR2 YFSETQ. The CDR3 DNA is TGCGCCAGCAGCTTGGAAACGGAGACCCAGTACTTC. Protein sequence: CASSLETETQYF.

The V call is TRBV6-2 or TRBV6-3, the J call TRBJ2-2; tentatively, D is TRBD1 (5 bases). This CDR3 region has 17 residues. The V gene's germline CDR1 is MNHEY and CDR2 SVGEGT. Trimming removed 0 bases from V and 4 bases from J, with 15 bases in between. Here the CDR3 DNA reads TGTGCCAGCAGTTACTCCAACCCCACAGGCGCCACCGGGGAGCTGTTTTTT. Translating gives CASSYSNPTGATGELFF.

The chain carries TRBV29-1 and TRBJ2-7; no definite D call. The CDR3 length is 11 residues. With 8 bases removed from V and 4 bases from J, the gap between germline ends came to 12 bases. CDR1 SQVTM and CDR2 ANQGSEA come from the germline V gene. The CDR3 bases are TGCAGCTCCCAGGACGGTTACGAGCAGTACGTC. It encodes CSSQDGYEQYV.

This clonotype has more than one count but fewer than ten. V is TRBV7-3 and J is TRBJ2-3; the D gene is possibly TRBD1 (7 bases). V was shortened by 5 bases and J by 2 bases, with 17 bases between the two germline ends. The length of the CDR3 is 16 residues. CDR1 and CDR2 (germline): SGHTA, FQGTGA. DNA of the CDR3: TGTGCCAGCAGCCCCGGGGGACAGAAGGTCACAGATACGCAGTATTTT. It is translated as CASSPGGQKVTDTQYF.

This clonotype was detected many times. The CDR3 here is CASSLGGTGAYEQYF. The CDR3 DNA is TGCGCCAGCAGCTTGGGGGGGACAGGCGCCTACGAGCAGTACTTC. This sequence joins TRBV5-1 and TRBJ2-7, with 8 bases matching TRBD1. The CDR3 sequence is 15 residues long. The V segment lost 0 bases and the J segment 2 bases; nucleotides outside the gene matches: 4. The germline V gene encodes CDR1 SGHRS and CDR2 YFSETQ.

The genes are TRBV7-9 and TRBJ2-5; the D gene could be TRBD1 or TRBD2 (5 bases each). The CDR3 has 16 amino acids. V was clipped by 5 bases and J by 5 bases, with 21 bases between them. Germline V gene data show CDR1 as SEHNR and CDR2 as FQNEAQ (reference sequence). CDR3 loop: CASSPPGPTWGETQYF. CDR3 bases: TGTGCCAGCAGCCCTCCTGGACCCACATGGGGGGAGACCCAGTACTTC.

This clonotype was seen a few times. The chain combines TRBV20-1 with TRBJ1-2; D uncertain. The CDR3 covers 12 residues. V was cut by 6 bases and J by 3 bases, with 11 bases left in between. Germline CDR1 DFQATT, CDR2 SNEGSKA (reference sequence). In DNA, the CDR3 is TGCAGTGCAAACCCGTGGGACTATGGCTACACCTTC. This codes for CSANPWDYGYTF.

This clonotype occurred many times. V usage is TRBV11-2 and J usage is TRBJ1-3, with 11 nucleotides matching TRBD1. Germline V lookup: CDR1 SGHAT, CDR2 FQNNGV. J was trimmed by 0 bases and V by 5 bases; bases with no gene match: 12. The CDR3 length is 19 residues. The CDR3 loop reads CASSPGTGGVTPSGNTIYF. DNA for the CDR3: TGTGCCAGCAGCCCGGGGACAGGGGGTGTTACACCCTCTGGAAACACCATATATTTT. Looking up the rest from reference TRBV11-2 and TRBJ1-3 gives the full variable domain: EAGVAQSPRYKIIEKRQSVAFWCNPISGHATLYWYQQILGQGPKLLIQFQNNGVVDDSQLPKDRFSAERLKGVDSTLKIQPAKLEDSAVYLCASSPGTGGVTPSGNTIYFGEGSWLTVV.

The rearrangement uses TRBV29-1 and TRBJ2-3; D remains unclear. The CDR3 length is 13 residues. Trimming stripped 3 bases from V and 8 bases from J, with 15 bases between. The germline gives CDR1 SQVTM, CDR2 ANQGSEA. The CDR3 DNA sequence: TGCAGCGTTGATGACTGGTCTGTAGGTACGCAGTATTTT. Amino acids: CSVDDWSVGTQYF.

V gene TRBV30 combines with J gene TRBJ2-7; D is tentatively TRBD1 or TRBD2 (6 bases each). This CDR3 has 11 residues. V gave up 5 bases and J gave up 3 bases, with 8 bases separating them. Germline loops: CDR1 GTSNPN, CDR2 SVGIG (reference sequence). The CDR3 bases are TGTGCCTGGGGGGGGCGCTACGAGCAGTACTTC. It yields the protein CAWGGRYEQYF.

The chain uses TRBV11-1 and TRBJ2-1; 8 bases match TRBD1. Germline loops: CDR1 SGHAT, CDR2 FQDESV (reference sequence). J gave up 8 bases and V 3 bases, and 9 bases lay outside the gene matches. This CDR3 is 15 amino acids long. In DNA form, the CDR3 reads TGTGCCAGCAGCTTGAGTCAGGGGGCTTGGGATGAGCAGTTCTTC. This gives the protein CASSLSQGAWDEQFF.

The chain joins TRBV27 to TRBJ1-5; D remains ambiguous. The CDR3 loop spans 14 amino acids. The germline gives CDR1 MNHEY, CDR2 SMNVEV (reference sequence). The V and J ends lost 5 bases and 5 bases respectively, with 13 bases between them. In DNA form, the CDR3 reads TGTGCCAGCAGTCTCCGCCGTAGTCATCAGCCCCAGCATTTT. Its translation: CASSLRRSHQPQHF.

The CDR3 DNA follows: TGCAGTGCCCCTGAGGAGCGGGGGTTCACAGATACGCAGTATTTT. Translation: CSAPEERGFTDTQYF. The V gene is TRBV20-1, the J gene TRBJ2-3; 8 positions match TRBD2. J lost 2 bases, V lost 6 bases, and 10 bases had no gene match. The CDR3 sequence is 15 residues long. CDR1 is DFQATT, CDR2 SNEGSKA, per germline (reference sequence).

Ten or more counts support this clonotype. The chain recombines TRBV6-1 with TRBJ2-5, with a possible D match to TRBD1 (6 bases). The CDR3 loop spans 14 amino acids. The germline V gene has CDR1 MNHNS and CDR2 SASEGT. Trimming took 4 bases from V and 5 from J, leaving 14 bases between them. The CDR3 nucleotides read TGTGCCAGCAGTGGGGGCACAGGGATGGAGACCCAGTACTTC. Encoded protein: CASSGGTGMETQYF.

V usage is TRBV19 and J usage is TRBJ2-2, with a weak D call TRBD2 (6 bases). The germline V and J ends were trimmed by 1 base and 3 bases, with 9 bases remaining between them. Germline V CDR1 and CDR2: LNHDA, SQIVND (reference sequence). The CDR3 is 15 residues long. CDR3: CASSIGREDTGELFF. In DNA form, the CDR3 reads TGTGCCAGTAGTATAGGTAGGGAGGACACCGGGGAGCTGTTTTTT.

V and J are TRBV12-3 or TRBV12-4 and TRBJ2-7; a weak D match, TRBD2 (5 bases). The CDR3 sequence is 14 residues long. Trimming left V 3 bases short and J 1 base short, with 10 bases between. DNA of the CDR3: TGTGCCAGCAGTTTCGGCGGACTGTCCTACGAGCAGTACGTC. Translating gives CASSFGGLSYEQYV.

In its sample, this clonotype was seen a few times. The chain employs TRBV6-6 and TRBJ1-4; 7 bases agree with TRBD1. J was trimmed by 5 bases and V by 5 bases; bases with no gene match: 5. Germline lookup yields CDR1 MNHNY and CDR2 SVGAGI (reference sequence). The CDR3 covers 14 residues. The CDR3 here is CASSPGQKNEKLFF. DNA of the CDR3: TGTGCCAGCAGTCCGGGACAGAAGAATGAAAAACTGTTTTTT.

This sequence joins TRBV15 and TRBJ2-5, with D uncertain. The germline V gene has CDR1 LNHNV and CDR2 YYDKDF (reference sequence). The CDR3 has 12 residues. Deletions cut 3 bases from V and 4 bases from J, with 6 bases between. The CDR3 sequence: CATSRILETQYF. CDR3 nucleotide sequence: TGTGCCACCAGCAGGATTTTAGAGACCCAGTACTTC.

The gene calls are TRBV5-5 and TRBJ2-2; D is undetermined. V was clipped by 3 bases and J by 1 base, with 10 bases between them. In germline, CDR1 is SGHKS, CDR2 YYEKEE (reference sequence). This CDR3 spans 15 amino acids. CDR3 in amino acids: CASSSQTRNTGELFF. As DNA, the CDR3 is TGTGCCAGCAGCTCACAGACACGGAACACCGGGGAGCTGTTTTTT.

The chain has TRBV10-3 and TRBJ1-5; weak D call: TRBD1 (6 bases). The CDR3 extends over 14 amino acids. V lost 8 bases and J 4 bases, leaving 15 bases between the germline ends. Per the germline V gene, CDR1 is ENHRY and CDR2 is SYGVKD. CDR3 sequence (DNA): TGTGCCATCTCGCAACCGGGGGCAAATCAGCCCCAGCATTTT. Amino acid sequence: CAISQPGANQPQHF.

V and J are TRBV29-1 and TRBJ1-6; D is undetermined. Trimming took off 6 bases at V and 5 bases at J, with 11 bases between the two ends. CDR1 SQVTM and CDR2 ANQGSEA come from the germline V gene. The length of the CDR3 is 13 residues. The CDR3 region has the DNA TGCAGCGTGAGGACTCGTCATAATTCACCCCTCCACTTT. It is translated as CSVRTRHNSPLHF.

The J gene is TRBJ2-5, the V gene TRBV29-1; D unclear. Germline-derived CDR1 and CDR2 are SQVTM and ANQGSEA. V shed 7 bases and J shed 4 bases, with 13 bases lying between them. This CDR3 has 12 residues. As DNA, the CDR3 is TGCAGCGCCCTGGCGGTCGGAGAGACCCAGTACTTC. Its protein is CSALAVGETQYF.

V and J are TRBV27 and TRBJ2-7; 8 bases match TRBD1. CDR1 is MNHEY and CDR2 is SMNVEV in the germline V gene (reference sequence). The CDR3 consists of 14 residues. The ends lost 6 bases at V and 3 bases at J; junction bases unmatched: 7. This CDR3 reads CASSRDRQNYEQYF. CDR3 coding DNA: TGTGCCAGCAGCCGGGACAGGCAAAACTACGAGCAGTACTTC.